Given below is one TCR beta chain in context. The target antigen is unknown. The CDR3 totals 17 residues. The germline V gene encodes CDR1 SGDLS and CDR2 YYNGEE. V trimming: 4 bases; J trimming: 5 bases; junction bases outside the gene matches: 15. The data originate from a study of T cells in tuberculosis. Study-level results: Active tuberculosis TCR-alpha repertoires lay closer to GMM-specific TCRs than IGRA-negative controls, suggesting clonal expansion.

Produced via immunoSEQ multiplex PCR; TCRdb's table is partial and in-frame only. The table lists 35,000 to 40,000 clones, 94% of them singletons, with 9.5% to 13% in the top ten. The sequence came from a donor aged 10-29 years with latent tuberculosis or without tuberculosis infection. Some clones in this sample may be carry-over from other donors' samples. The sequenced sample consisted of PBMCs. The chain has TRBV9 and TRBJ1-2, with TRBD1 matching over 9 bases. Here the CDR3 reads CASSPSIAQGAGYGYTF. The CDR3 DNA reads TGTGCCAGCAGCCCTTCCATTGCACAGGGGGCAGGATATGGCTACACCTTC.